The T cell receptor beta chain under discussion was sequenced for a study of metastatic and nonmetastatic thyroid tumors. This clone has at least ten counts. TCRdb re-called the PCR reads via MiXCR. In the table there are tens of thousands of clones, roughly an eighth of which are singletons. None of the patients had undergone any treatment ahead of thyroid surgery. Germline V CDR1 and CDR2: SGHTA, FQGNSA. This CDR3 has 14 residues. Deletions cut 5 bases from V and 5 bases from J, with 15 bases between. The sequencing input was blood. The V and J genes are TRBV7-2 and TRBJ2-5; no definite D call. This clonotype originated in a female donor with papillary thyroid cancer or a benign thyroid nodule (not recorded which). Some clones in this sample may be carry-over from other donors' samples. The CDR3 protein is CASSPGLFRETQYF. In DNA form, the CDR3 reads TGTGCCAGCAGCCCAGGCCTATTCAGGGAGACCCAGTACTTC.